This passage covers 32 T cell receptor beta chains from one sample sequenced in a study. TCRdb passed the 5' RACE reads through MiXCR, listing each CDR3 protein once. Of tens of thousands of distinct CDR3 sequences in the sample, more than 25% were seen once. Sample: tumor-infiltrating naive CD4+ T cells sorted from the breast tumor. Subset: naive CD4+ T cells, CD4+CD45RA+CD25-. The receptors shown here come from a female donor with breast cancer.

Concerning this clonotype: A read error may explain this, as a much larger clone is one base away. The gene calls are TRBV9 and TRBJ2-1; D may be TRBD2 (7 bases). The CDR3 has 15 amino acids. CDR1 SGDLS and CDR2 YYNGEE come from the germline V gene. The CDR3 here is CASSPRGARINKQFF. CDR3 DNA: TGTGCCAGCAGCCCCCGGGGGGCGCGCATCAATAAGCAGTTCTTC.

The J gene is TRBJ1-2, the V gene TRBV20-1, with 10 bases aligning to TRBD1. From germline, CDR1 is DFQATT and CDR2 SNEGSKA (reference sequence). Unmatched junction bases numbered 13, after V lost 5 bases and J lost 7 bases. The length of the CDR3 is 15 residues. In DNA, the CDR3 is TGCAGTGCTCCGGAACCGGGACAGGGGAAAGGTGGCTACACCTTC. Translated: CSAPEPGQGKGGYTF.

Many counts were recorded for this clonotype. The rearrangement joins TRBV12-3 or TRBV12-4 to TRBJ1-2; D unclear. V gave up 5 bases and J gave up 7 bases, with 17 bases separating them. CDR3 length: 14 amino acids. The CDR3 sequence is CASSHLLGPAGYTF. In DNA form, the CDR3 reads TGTGCCAGCAGTCATCTATTAGGACCAGCTGGCTACACCTTC.

The CDR3 nucleotides read TGTGCCAGCTCCCAGGGTCTTGGGGGTGAAAAACTGTTTTTT. Translating gives CASSQGLGGEKLFF. The gene calls are TRBV7-6 and TRBJ1-4; perhaps TRBD1 as D (5 bases). This CDR3 is built from 14 residues. Between the trimmed V and J ends, which lost 8 bases and 7 bases, there was a span of 17 bases. Germline CDR1 and CDR2: SGHVS and FNYEAQ.

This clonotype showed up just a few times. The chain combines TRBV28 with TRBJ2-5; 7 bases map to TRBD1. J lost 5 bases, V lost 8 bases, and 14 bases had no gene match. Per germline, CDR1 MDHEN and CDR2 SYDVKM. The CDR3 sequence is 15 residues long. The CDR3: CASAQDRSWSETQYF. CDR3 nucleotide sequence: TGTGCCAGCGCCCAGGACAGGTCGTGGTCGGAGACCCAGTACTTC.

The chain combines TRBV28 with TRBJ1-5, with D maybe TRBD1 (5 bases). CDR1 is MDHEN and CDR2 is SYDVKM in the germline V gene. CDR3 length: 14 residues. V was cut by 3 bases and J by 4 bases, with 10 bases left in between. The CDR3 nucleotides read TGTGCCAGCAGTTTGCGTAGGGGAAATCAGCCCCAGCATTTT. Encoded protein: CASSLRRGNQPQHF.

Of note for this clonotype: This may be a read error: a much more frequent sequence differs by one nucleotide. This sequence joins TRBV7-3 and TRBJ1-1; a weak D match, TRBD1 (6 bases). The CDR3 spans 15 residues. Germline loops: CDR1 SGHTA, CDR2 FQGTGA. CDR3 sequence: CANSLTPDRMAEAFF. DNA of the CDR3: TGTGCCAACAGCTTAACCCCCGACAGGATGGCTGAAGCTTTCTTT.

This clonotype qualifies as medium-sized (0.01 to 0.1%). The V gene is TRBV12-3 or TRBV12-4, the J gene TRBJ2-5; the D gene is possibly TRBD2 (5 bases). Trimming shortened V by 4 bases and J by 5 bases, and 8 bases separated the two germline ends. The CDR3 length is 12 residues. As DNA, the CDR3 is TGTGCCAGCAGTTCGAGAGGGGAGACCCAGTACTTC. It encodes CASSSRGETQYF.

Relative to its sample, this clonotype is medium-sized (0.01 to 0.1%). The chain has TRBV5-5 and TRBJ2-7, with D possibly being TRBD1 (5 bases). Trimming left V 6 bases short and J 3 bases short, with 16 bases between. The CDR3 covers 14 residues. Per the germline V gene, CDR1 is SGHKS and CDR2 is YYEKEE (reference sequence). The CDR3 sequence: CASNPDSFLYEQYF. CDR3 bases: TGTGCCAGCAACCCCGACAGCTTCCTCTACGAGCAGTACTTC.

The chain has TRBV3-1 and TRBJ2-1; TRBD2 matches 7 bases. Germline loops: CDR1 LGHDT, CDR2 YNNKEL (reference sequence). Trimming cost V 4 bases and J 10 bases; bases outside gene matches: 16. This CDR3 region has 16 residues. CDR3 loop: CASSPPFSGYTWEQFF. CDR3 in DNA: TGTGCCAGCAGCCCGCCCTTTAGCGGGTATACGTGGGAGCAGTTCTTC.

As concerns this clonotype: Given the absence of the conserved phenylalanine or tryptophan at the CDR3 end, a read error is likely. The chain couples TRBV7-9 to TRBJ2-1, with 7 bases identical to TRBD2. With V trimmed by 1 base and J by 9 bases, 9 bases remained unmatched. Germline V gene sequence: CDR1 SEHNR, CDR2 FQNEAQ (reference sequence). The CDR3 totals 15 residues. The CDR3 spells CASSLGAGEEGEQFL. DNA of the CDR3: TGTGCCAGCAGCTTAGGGGCGGGAGAAGAGGGTGAGCAGTTCCTC.

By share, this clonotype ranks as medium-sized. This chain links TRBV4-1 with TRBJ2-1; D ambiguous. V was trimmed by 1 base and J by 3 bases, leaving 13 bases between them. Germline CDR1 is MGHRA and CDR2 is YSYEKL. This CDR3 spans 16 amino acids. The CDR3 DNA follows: TGCGCCAGCAGCCAAGTGGATTTGGGTCTCTACAATGAGCAGTTCTTC. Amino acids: CASSQVDLGLYNEQFF.

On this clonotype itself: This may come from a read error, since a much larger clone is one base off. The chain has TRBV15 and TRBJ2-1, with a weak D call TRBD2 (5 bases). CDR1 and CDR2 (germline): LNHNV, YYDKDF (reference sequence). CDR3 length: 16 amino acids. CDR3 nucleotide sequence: TGTACCACCAGCAGAGTGCCTAGCTACTCCTACAATGAGCAGTTCTTC. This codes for CTTSRVPSYSYNEQFF.

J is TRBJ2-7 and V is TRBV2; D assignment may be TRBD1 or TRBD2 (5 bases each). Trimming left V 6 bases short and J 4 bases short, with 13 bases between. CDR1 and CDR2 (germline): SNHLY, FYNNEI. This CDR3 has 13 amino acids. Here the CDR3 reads CASSSGSRYEQYF. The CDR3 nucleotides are TGTGCCAGCAGCTCAGGGAGTAGGTACGAGCAGTACTTC.

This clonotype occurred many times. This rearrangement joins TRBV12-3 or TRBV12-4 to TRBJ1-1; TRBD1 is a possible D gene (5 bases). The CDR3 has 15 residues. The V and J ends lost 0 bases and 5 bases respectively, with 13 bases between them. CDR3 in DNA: TGTGCCAGCAGTTTAGCGGGGGGAAGGTGGACTGAAGCTTTCTTT. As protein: CASSLAGGRWTEAFF.

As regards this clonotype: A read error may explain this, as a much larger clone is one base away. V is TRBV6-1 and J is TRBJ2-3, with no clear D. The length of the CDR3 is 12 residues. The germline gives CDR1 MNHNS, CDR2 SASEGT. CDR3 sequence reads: CASSGFTATQYF. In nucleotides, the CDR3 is TGTGCCAGCAGTGGCTTCACAGCTACGCAGTATTTT.

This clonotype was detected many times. The CDR3 region has the DNA TGTGCCAGCAGTCTAACAGGGTACTATGGCTACACCTTC. It encodes CASSLTGYYGYTF. The rearrangement links TRBV6-5 to TRBJ1-2, with a tentative D call TRBD1 (6 bases). This CDR3 comprises 13 residues. Germline V lookup: CDR1 MNHEY, CDR2 SVGAGI. V shed 5 bases and J shed 3 bases, with 10 bases lying between them.

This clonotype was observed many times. CDR3 DNA sequence: TGCAGTTGTCGCCCAAACCTCTACGAGCAGTACTTC. This translates into CSCRPNLYEQYF. The rearrangement joins TRBV20-1 to TRBJ2-7, with D unresolved. V lost 8 bases, J lost 3 bases, and 14 bases lay in between. CDR1 DFQATT and CDR2 SNEGSKA come from the germline V gene (reference sequence). CDR3 size: 12 residues.

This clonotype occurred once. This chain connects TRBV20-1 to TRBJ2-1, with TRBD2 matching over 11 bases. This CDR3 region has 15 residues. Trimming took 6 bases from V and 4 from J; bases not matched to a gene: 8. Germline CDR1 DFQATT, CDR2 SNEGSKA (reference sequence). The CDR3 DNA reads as TGCAGTGCCAGCGGACTAGCGGGCCCGTACAATGAGCAGTTCTTC. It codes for CSASGLAGPYNEQFF.

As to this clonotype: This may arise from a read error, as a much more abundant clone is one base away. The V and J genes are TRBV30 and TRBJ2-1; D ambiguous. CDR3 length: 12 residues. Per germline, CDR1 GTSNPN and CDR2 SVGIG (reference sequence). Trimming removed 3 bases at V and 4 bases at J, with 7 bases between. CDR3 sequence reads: CAWSREYNEQFF. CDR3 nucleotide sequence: TGTGCCTGGAGCCGAGAGTACAATGAGCAGTTCTTC.

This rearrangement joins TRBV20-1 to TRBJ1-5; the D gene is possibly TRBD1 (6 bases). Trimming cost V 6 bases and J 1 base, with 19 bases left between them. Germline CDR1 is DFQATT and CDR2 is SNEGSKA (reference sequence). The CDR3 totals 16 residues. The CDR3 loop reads CSASRRTALSNQPQHF. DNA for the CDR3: TGCAGTGCAAGTCGGAGGACAGCTTTAAGCAATCAGCCCCAGCATTTT.

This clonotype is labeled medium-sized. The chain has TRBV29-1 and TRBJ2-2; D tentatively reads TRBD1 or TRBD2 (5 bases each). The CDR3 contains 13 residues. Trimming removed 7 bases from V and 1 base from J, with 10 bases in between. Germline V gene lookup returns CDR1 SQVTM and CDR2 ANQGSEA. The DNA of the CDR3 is TGCAGCGCCGAGGGGCAGAACACCGGGGAGCTGTTTTTT. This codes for CSAEGQNTGELFF.

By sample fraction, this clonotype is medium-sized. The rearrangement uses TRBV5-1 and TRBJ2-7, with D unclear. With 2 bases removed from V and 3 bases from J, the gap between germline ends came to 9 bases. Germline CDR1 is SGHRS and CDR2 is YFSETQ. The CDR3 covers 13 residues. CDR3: CASSFGRSYEQYF. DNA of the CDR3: TGCGCCAGCAGCTTCGGCAGGAGCTACGAGCAGTACTTC.

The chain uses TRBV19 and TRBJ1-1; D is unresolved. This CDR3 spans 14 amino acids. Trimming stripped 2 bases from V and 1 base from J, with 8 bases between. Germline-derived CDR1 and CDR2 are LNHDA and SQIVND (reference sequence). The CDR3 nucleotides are TGTGCCAGTAGTATAACCCCAGCGAACACTGAAGCTTTCTTT. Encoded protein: CASSITPANTEAFF. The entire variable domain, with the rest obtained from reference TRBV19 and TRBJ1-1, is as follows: DGGITQSPKYLFRKEGQNVTLSCEQNLNHDAMYWYRQDPGQGLRLIYYSQIVNDFQKGDIAEGYSVSREKKESFPLTVTSAQKNPTAFYLCASSITPANTEAFFGQGTRLTVV.

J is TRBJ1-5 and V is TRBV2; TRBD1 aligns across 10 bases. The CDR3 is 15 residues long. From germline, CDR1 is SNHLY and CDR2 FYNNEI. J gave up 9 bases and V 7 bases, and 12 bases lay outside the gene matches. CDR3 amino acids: CASIPDRGKGGPQHF. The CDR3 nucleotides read TGTGCCAGCATCCCGGACAGGGGGAAGGGTGGGCCCCAGCATTTT.

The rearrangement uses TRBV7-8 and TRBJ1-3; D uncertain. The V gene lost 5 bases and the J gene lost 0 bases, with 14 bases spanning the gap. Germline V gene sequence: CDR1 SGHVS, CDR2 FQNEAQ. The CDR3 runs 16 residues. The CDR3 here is CASSPLVYFSGNTIYF. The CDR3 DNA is TGTGCCAGCAGCCCTCTCGTCTACTTCTCTGGAAACACCATATATTTT. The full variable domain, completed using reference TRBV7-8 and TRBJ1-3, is GAGVSQSPRYKVAKRGQDVALRCDPISGHVSLFWYQQALGQGPEFLTYFQNEAQLDKSGLPSDRFFAERPEGSVSTLKIQRTQQEDSAVYLCASSPLVYFSGNTIYFGEGSWLTVV.

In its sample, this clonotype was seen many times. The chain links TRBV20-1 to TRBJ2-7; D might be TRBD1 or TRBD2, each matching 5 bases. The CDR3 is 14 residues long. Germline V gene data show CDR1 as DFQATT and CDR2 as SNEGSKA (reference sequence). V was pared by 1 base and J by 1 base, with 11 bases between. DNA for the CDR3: TGCAGTGCTAGAGTATGGGGGAGTTCCTACGAGCAGTACTTC. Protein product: CSARVWGSSYEQYF.

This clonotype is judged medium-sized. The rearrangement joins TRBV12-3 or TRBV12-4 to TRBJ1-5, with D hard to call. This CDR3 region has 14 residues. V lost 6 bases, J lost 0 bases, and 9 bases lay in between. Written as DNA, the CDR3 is TGTGCCAGCAGACGGACGGATAGCAATCAGCCCCAGCATTTT. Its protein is CASRRTDSNQPQHF.

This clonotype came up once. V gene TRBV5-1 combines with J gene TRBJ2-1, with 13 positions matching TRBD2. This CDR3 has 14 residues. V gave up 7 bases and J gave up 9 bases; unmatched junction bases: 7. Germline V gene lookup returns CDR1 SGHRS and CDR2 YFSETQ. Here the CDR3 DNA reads TGCGCCAGCTGCGAGGGACTAGCGGGACGTGAGCAGTTCTTC. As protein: CASCEGLAGREQFF. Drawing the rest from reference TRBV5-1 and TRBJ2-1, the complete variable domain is KAGVTQTPRYLIKTRGQQVTLSCSPISGHRSVSWYQQTPGQGLQFLFEYFSETQRNKGNFPGRFSGRQFSNSRSEMNVSTLELGDSALYLCASCEGLAGREQFFGPGTRLTVL.

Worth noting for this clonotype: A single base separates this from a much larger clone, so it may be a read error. CDR3 DNA: TGTGCCGGCAAACAAGGACCAATCACCTACGAGCAGTACTTC. Amino acids: CAGKQGPITYEQYF. The chain has TRBV2 and TRBJ2-7; D gene uncertain. V was clipped by 11 bases and J by 2 bases, with 19 bases between them. Germline CDR1 SNHLY, CDR2 FYNNEI. CDR3 length: 14 residues.

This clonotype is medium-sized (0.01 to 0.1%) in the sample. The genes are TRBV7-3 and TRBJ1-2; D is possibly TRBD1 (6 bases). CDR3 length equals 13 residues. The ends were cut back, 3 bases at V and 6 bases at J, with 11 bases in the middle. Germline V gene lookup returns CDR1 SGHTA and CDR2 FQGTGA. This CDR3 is CASSLYRDDGYTF. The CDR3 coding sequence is TGTGCCAGCAGCTTGTACAGGGATGATGGCTACACCTTC.

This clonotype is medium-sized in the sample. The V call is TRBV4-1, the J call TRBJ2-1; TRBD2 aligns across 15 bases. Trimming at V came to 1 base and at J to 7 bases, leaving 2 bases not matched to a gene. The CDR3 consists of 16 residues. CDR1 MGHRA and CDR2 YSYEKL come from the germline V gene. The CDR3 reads CASSQGGLAGGNEQFF. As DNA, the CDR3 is TGCGCCAGCAGCCAAGGTGGACTAGCGGGAGGGAATGAGCAGTTCTTC.